Here is one T cell receptor (beta chain) with its context. The antigen remains undetermined. CDR3 length equals 12 residues. CDR1 and CDR2 from the germline V gene are LNHDA and SQIVND (reference sequence). V shed 6 bases and J shed 7 bases, with 12 bases lying between them. This entry comes from a study of cytomegalovirus exposure and HLA in healthy donors. Healthy bone marrow donors made up the donors. In the PCR, 60 Vbeta and 13 Jbeta primers were used. Method: immunoSEQ multiplex PCR; TCRdb's copy keeps in-frame clones and lacks some. In the table there are about 130,000 clones, 80% of which are singletons. Findings and caveats of the study: The authors confirmed in vitro that a few CMV-associated chains were specific for CMV antigens. Listed as cytomegalovirus-associated were more than 150 TCR beta chains.

The receptor comes from a man aged 25-40 years in good health and CMV-seronegative. The sample taken for sequencing was PBMCs. The gene calls are TRBV19 and TRBJ1-2, with a tentative D call TRBD1 (6 bases). CDR3 amino acids: CASSGTFFGYTF. CDR3 DNA: TGTGCCAGTAGCGGGACATTCTTTGGCTACACCTTC.